The entry below gives a single T cell receptor (beta chain) sequence along with its context. The antigen is undetermined. This specimen comes from a study of post-analysis software for immune sequencing data. Findings and caveats of the study: Controls showed lower frequencies than patients for a handful of TRBV segments, and TRBV5-6, TRBV5-1 and TRBV20-1 were among these. Relative to controls, patients with multiple sclerosis showed significantly lower normalized Chao1 diversity.

Each TCR beta cDNA library carried unique molecular identifiers. TCRdb reprocessed the PCR reads via MiXCR and lists one record per CDR3 protein. The sample shows approximately 770,000 distinct CDR3 sequences, 40% to 55% of them seen only once. The CDR3 contains 14 residues. CDR1 and CDR2 (germline): DFQATT, SNEGSKA (reference sequence). Trimming took 1 base from V and 2 from J; bases not matched to a gene: 4. V is TRBV20-1 and J is TRBJ2-7; 8 bases fit TRBD2. The receptor was derived from a girl between 10 and 17 years old with multiple sclerosis. The sample consisted of blood. The CDR3 here is CSARAPGGPYEQYF. The CDR3 region has the DNA TGCAGTGCTAGAGCCCCGGGAGGGCCCTACGAGCAGTACTTC.